The 20 T cell receptor beta chains in this list originate from one sample, sequenced in a study of T cell repertoires in cytomegalovirus infection. TCRdb re-analysed the reads in MiXCR, keeping a single row per CDR3 protein. This sample carries hundreds of thousands of distinct CDR3 sequences, roughly 31% of them seen once, and the ten largest clones take over 11%. These receptors have no identified antigens. Here the sequenced sample was cultured CD8+ T cells from PBMCs, taken from culture after CMV antigen stimulation. The receptors shown here come from a human donor in good health (CMV status not recorded). Some clones in this sample may be carry-over from other donors' samples.

CDR3 in amino acids: CAISGVGYEQYF. In nucleotides, the CDR3 is TGTGCCATCAGTGGGGTGGGGTACGAGCAGTACTTC. This chain uses TRBV10-3 with TRBJ2-7; no clear D gene. Germline V CDR1 and CDR2: ENHRY, SYGVKD. This CDR3 has 12 residues. Trimming removed 4 bases at V and 4 bases at J, with 8 bases between.

This clonotype was counted only a few times. The chain recombines TRBV19 with TRBJ2-7; tentative D call: TRBD1 (6 bases). The CDR3 is 13 residues long. Trimming left V 4 bases short and J 3 bases short, with 10 bases between. CDR1 LNHDA and CDR2 SQIVND come from the germline V gene (reference sequence). The CDR3 nucleotides read TGTGCCAGTAGTAAGGGACACCGCTACGAGCAGTACGTC. It specifies CASSKGHRYEQYV.

The rearrangement joins TRBV9 to TRBJ1-3; D is unclear. This CDR3 is 15 amino acids long. Germline CDR1 and CDR2: SGDLS and YYNGEE. Trimming pared 0 bases from V and 0 bases from J, leaving 7 bases between. The CDR3: CASSVDPSSGNTIYF. CDR3 DNA sequence: TGTGCCAGCAGCGTAGATCCCAGCTCTGGAAACACCATATATTTT.

The genes are TRBV7-4 and TRBJ1-1; 7 bases line up with TRBD1. This CDR3 is 17 amino acids long. V dropped 7 bases and J dropped 4; count of bases not matched to a gene: 18. CDR1 is SGHVT, CDR2 SQSDAQ, per germline. The CDR3 DNA sequence: TGTGCCAGCATCGGCAAGGACAGGAGGGGGCTTAGCACTGAAGCTTTCTTT. It specifies CASIGKDRRGLSTEAFF.

This clonotype has ten or more counts. This chain joins TRBV4-3 and TRBJ1-1, with unresolved D. The CDR3 is made up of 13 amino acids. Germline V lookup: CDR1 LGHNA, CDR2 YSLEER. V was trimmed by 3 bases and J by 1 base, leaving 6 bases between them. CDR3 in DNA: TGCGCCAGCAGCCAGGGCCCGAACACTGAAGCTTTCTTT. It specifies CASSQGPNTEAFF.

The chain joins TRBV6-2 or TRBV6-3 to TRBJ2-1, with a weak D call TRBD2 (7 bases). The germline V gene encodes CDR1 MNHEY and CDR2 SVGEGT. The CDR3 contains 15 residues. V shed 1 base and J shed 8 bases, with 15 bases lying between them. The CDR3 DNA follows: TGTGCCAGCAGTTACTTGGGGGGGCCGGGAGATGAGCAGTTCTTC. Its protein product is CASSYLGGPGDEQFF.

The CDR3 coding sequence is TGTGCCAGCAGTTCACTCGTTAGCTCCTACAATGAGCAGTTCTTC. Protein: CASSSLVSSYNEQFF. The chain recombines TRBV7-9 with TRBJ2-1; D not certain. This CDR3 is built from 15 residues. Germline lookup yields CDR1 SEHNR and CDR2 FQNEAQ (reference sequence). Trimming took off 6 bases at V and 0 bases at J, with 12 bases between the two ends.

This clonotype showed up many times. The chain combines TRBV7-8 with TRBJ2-1, with 8 bases identical to TRBD2. This CDR3 is 17 amino acids long. Germline values: CDR1 SGHVS, CDR2 FQNEAQ. V lost 6 bases and J lost 7; bases outside the gene matches: 17. In nucleotides, the CDR3 is TGTGCCAGCAGTTTTAGCCCCCCGGGGGGGGGTAAAAATGAGCAGTTCTTC. Translation: CASSFSPPGGGKNEQFF.

For this clonotype: This sequence may be a read error, since a much larger clone differs from it by one base. The rearrangement uses TRBV9 and TRBJ1-2; unclear D gene. The CDR3 loop spans 11 amino acids. Germline V gene lookup returns CDR1 SGDLS and CDR2 YYNGEE. CDR3 protein: CANSARYGYTF. The DNA of the CDR3 is TGTGCCAACAGCGCCCGCTATGGCTACACCTTC.

The V and J genes are TRBV7-9 and TRBJ2-1, with 7 nucleotides matching TRBD2. Germline trimming cut 5 bases from V and 2 bases from J; bases unmatched to any gene: 6. This CDR3 has 15 residues. Germline CDR1 reads SEHNR; CDR2 reads FQNEAQ (reference sequence). CDR3 amino acids: CASSIKRGPYNEQFF. CDR3 bases: TGTGCCAGCAGCATCAAGCGGGGACCCTACAATGAGCAGTTCTTC. The complete variable domain, with remaining parts taken from reference TRBV7-9 and TRBJ2-1, reads DTGVSQNPRHKITKRGQNVTFRCDPISEHNRLYWYRQTLGQGPEFLTYFQNEAQLEKSRLLSDRFSAERPKGSFSTLEIQRTEQGDSAMYLCASSIKRGPYNEQFFGPGTRLTVL.

The chain is built from TRBV6-8 and TRBJ2-7, with D perhaps matching TRBD1 or TRBD2 (5 bases each). The germline V gene has CDR1 MNHGY and CDR2 SAAAGT. The CDR3 extends over 14 amino acids. V lost 7 bases to trimming and J lost 3 bases, with 16 bases between them. The CDR3 spells CASKPWDGVYEQYF. The CDR3 nucleotides read TGTGCCAGCAAGCCCTGGGACGGAGTCTACGAGCAGTACTTC.

The chain recombines TRBV27 with TRBJ2-3, with 9 positions matching TRBD1. Looked up from germline, CDR1 is MNHEY and CDR2 is SMNVEV (reference sequence). V lost 2 bases and J lost 3; bases outside the gene matches: 6. The CDR3 runs 16 residues. DNA for the CDR3: TGTGCCAGCAGTTTAACAAGGACAGGGGTGACAGATACGCAGTATTTT. Translation gives CASSLTRTGVTDTQYF.

This clonotype has a count of ten or more. This CDR3 is CASSQGVGTDTQYF. CDR3 in DNA: TGCGCCAGCAGCCAAGGGGTGGGGACAGATACGCAGTATTTT. The rearrangement links TRBV4-1 to TRBJ2-3; unclear D gene. The CDR3 covers 14 residues. Germline loops: CDR1 MGHRA, CDR2 YSYEKL. V was clipped by 1 base and J by 3 bases, with 8 bases between them.

The chain employs TRBV4-2 and TRBJ2-5; 7 bases align to TRBD2. This CDR3 spans 14 amino acids. Germline V lookup: CDR1 LGHNA, CDR2 YNFKEQ. Trimming at V came to 3 bases and at J to 2 bases, leaving 3 bases not matched to a gene. The CDR3 sequence: CASSHPGGQETQYF. The CDR3 DNA reads TGTGCCAGCAGCCACCCCGGGGGGCAAGAGACCCAGTACTTC.

The gene calls are TRBV2 and TRBJ2-7; D remains ambiguous. The CDR3 totals 13 residues. Trimming took 1 base from V and 4 from J, leaving 8 bases between them. Per germline, CDR1 SNHLY and CDR2 FYNNEI. The CDR3 is CASSEGSRYEQYV. In DNA form, the CDR3 reads TGTGCCAGCAGTGAAGGTTCGAGATACGAGCAGTACGTC.

The chain combines TRBV4-1 with TRBJ2-1; 10 positions match TRBD2. The V segment lost 2 bases and the J segment 4 bases; nucleotides outside the gene matches: 2. The CDR3 has 15 residues. The germline V gene has CDR1 MGHRA and CDR2 YSYEKL. CDR3 loop: CASSQSGLAYNEQFF. The DNA of the CDR3 is TGCGCCAGCAGCCAATCGGGACTAGCGTACAATGAGCAGTTCTTC.

J is TRBJ1-3 and V is TRBV6-5, with D uncertain. This CDR3 contains 14 residues. Germline V gives CDR1 MNHEY, CDR2 SVGAGI. Trimming stripped 6 bases from V and 3 bases from J, with 12 bases between. The DNA for the CDR3 is TGTGCCAGCAGCGTCGGAACTCTTGGAAACACCATATATTTT. It codes for CASSVGTLGNTIYF.

The rearrangement joins TRBV19 to TRBJ2-1; 7 bases match TRBD2. The CDR3 totals 13 residues. In germline, CDR1 is LNHDA, CDR2 SQIVND (reference sequence). The trim removed 4 bases at V and 15 bases at J, leaving 12 bases unmatched. This CDR3 reads CASSSGEGQGPFF. Here the CDR3 DNA reads TGTGCCAGTAGTAGCGGGGAGGGGCAAGGGCCGTTCTTC.

J is TRBJ2-2 and V is TRBV19; D perhaps matches TRBD2 (6 bases). Germline CDR1 reads LNHDA; CDR2 reads SQIVND (reference sequence). The CDR3 sequence is 15 residues long. Trimming pared 5 bases from V and 5 bases from J, leaving 15 bases between. The CDR3 protein is CASSLAAWGTGELFF. The CDR3 nucleotides are TGTGCCAGTAGTTTAGCGGCCTGGGGAACCGGGGAGCTGTTTTTT.

At least ten counts were recorded for this clonotype. This chain links TRBV7-9 with TRBJ1-5, with 7 positions matching TRBD1. V trimming: 1 base; J trimming: 4 bases; junction bases outside the gene matches: 4. The V gene's germline CDR1 is SEHNR and CDR2 FQNEAQ (reference sequence). The CDR3 runs to 15 residues. The CDR3 spells CASSLGGQKNQPQHF. In nucleotides, the CDR3 is TGTGCCAGCAGCTTAGGGGGACAGAAGAATCAGCCCCAGCATTTT.